This T cell receptor beta chain came from a study of blood T cells in healthy people across ages. Overall study results and limits: Conclusively comparing naive with antigen-experienced cells was impossible with unsorted PBMCs. Per million T cells, TCR beta diversity dropped roughly linearly as age increased.

In germline, CDR1 is SGHTA, CDR2 FQGNSA. This CDR3 is built from 12 residues. V lost 3 bases, J lost 6 bases, and 2 bases stayed unmatched. Regarding this clonotype: Antigen unknown.

It was with a sample-barcoded 5' primer and a J-beta primer mix that a second PCR of roughly 7 to 12 cycles was run. The authors tagged each cDNA molecule using a template-switch adaptor with 12 random nucleotides. TCRdb re-analysed the 5' RACE reads in MiXCR, keeping a single row per CDR3 protein. Among approximately 1.5 million distinct CDR3 sequences listed, about 45% were seen once. The sequence was obtained from a woman younger than 30 in good health. The rearrangement joins TRBV7-2 to TRBJ2-7; TRBD2 matches at 7 bases. Sequencing used blood. CDR3 loop: CASSFSGAEQYF. CDR3 nucleotide sequence: TGTGCCAGCAGCTTCAGCGGGGCCGAGCAGTACTTC.